Below, 21 T cell receptor beta chains from the same sample are listed, as sequenced in a study of CD8 T cells in ankylosing spondylitis. In TCRdb, the 5' RACE reads were re-called with MiXCR into one record per CDR3 protein. Here the sample spans around 220,000 distinct CDR3 sequences, about 10% being singletons. Sequenced: blood, either unsorted or a sorted T cell fraction (not recorded which). The receptors shown here come from a male donor with ankylosing spondylitis or in good health (not recorded which).

This clonotype was counted many times. The rearrangement links TRBV5-1 to TRBJ2-1; possibly TRBD2 for D (6 bases). V was clipped by 2 bases and J by 0 bases, with 15 bases between them. Per the germline V gene, CDR1 is SGHRS and CDR2 is YFSETQ. CDR3 length: 17 residues. The CDR3 DNA reads as TGCGCCAGCAGCTTCCTTCAGCGGGCTAGCTCCTACAATGAGCAGTTCTTC. Encoded protein: CASSFLQRASSYNEQFF.

This clonotype was counted many times. The chain carries TRBV24-1 and TRBJ2-3; D call uncertain. The CDR3 has 16 amino acids. Trimming left V 0 bases short and J 6 bases short, with 15 bases between. Germline values: CDR1 KGHDR, CDR2 SFDVKD. CDR3 in amino acids: CATSDLYDGGGDTQYF. For the CDR3, the DNA is TGTGCCACCAGTGATTTGTATGATGGTGGCGGTGATACGCAGTATTTT.

This clonotype showed up just a few times. V gene TRBV7-3 combines with J gene TRBJ2-6; D is ambiguous. Deletions cut 5 bases from V and 4 bases from J, with 21 bases between. Looked up from germline, CDR1 is SGHTA and CDR2 is FQGTGA. The CDR3 is made up of 18 amino acids. The CDR3 sequence is CASSRIEDLKAGANVLTF. The DNA for the CDR3 is TGTGCCAGCAGCCGTATCGAGGACCTAAAAGCCGGGGCCAACGTCCTGACTTTC.

This clonotype was counted between two and nine times. The chain joins TRBV7-2 to TRBJ1-6; TRBD1 matches at 7 bases. V trimming: 3 bases; J trimming: 0 bases; junction bases outside the gene matches: 5. This CDR3 contains 17 residues. CDR1 and CDR2 from the germline V gene are SGHTA and FQGNSA. CDR3 in amino acids: CASSLTGMSSYNSPLHF. CDR3 sequence (DNA): TGTGCCAGCAGCTTGACAGGGATGAGCTCCTATAATTCACCCCTCCACTTT.

This clonotype has more than one count but fewer than ten. The chain has TRBV20-1 and TRBJ2-7; D may match TRBD1 or TRBD2 (5 bases each). From germline, CDR1 is DFQATT and CDR2 SNEGSKA (reference sequence). The CDR3 consists of 13 residues. V shed 0 bases and J shed 4 bases, with 10 bases lying between them. The CDR3 bases are TGCAGTGCTAGAGACAGGGAGTTATACGAGCAGTACTTC. Protein product: CSARDRELYEQYF.

This clonotype was seen only once. A much larger clone lies one base from this, so it may be a read error. J is TRBJ2-3 and V is TRBV7-9; D gene unclear. CDR3 length equals 14 residues. From germline, CDR1 is SEHNR and CDR2 FQNEAQ (reference sequence). CDR3 region: CASILARAGDTQYF. CDR3 nucleotides: TGTGCCAGCATCTTAGCCCGCGCTGGGGATACGCAGTATTTT. The whole variable domain, remainder taken from reference TRBV7-9 and TRBJ2-3, is DTGVSQNPRHKITKRGQNVTFRCDPISEHNRLYWYRQTLGQGPEFLTYFQNEAQLEKSRLLSDRFSAERPKGSFSTLEIQRTEQGDSAMYLCASILARAGDTQYFGPGTRLTVL.

V gene TRBV3-1 combines with J gene TRBJ1-4; D call uncertain. V lost 0 bases, J lost 8 bases, and 7 bases lay in between. Germline assignment: CDR1 LGHDT and CDR2 YNNKEL (reference sequence). This CDR3 has 13 residues. The chain's CDR3 is CASSQDGGEKLFF. The CDR3 bases are TGTGCCAGCAGCCAAGACGGAGGGGAAAAACTGTTTTTT.

This clonotype was seen at least ten times. This rearrangement joins TRBV7-9 to TRBJ1-4; a possible D gene is TRBD1 (5 bases). Per germline, CDR1 SEHNR and CDR2 FQNEAQ (reference sequence). The CDR3 length is 16 residues. Trimming shortened V by 5 bases and J by 3 bases, and 16 bases separated the two germline ends. The DNA for the CDR3 is TGTGCCAGCAGCCCCCGGAACGCGGGGGCTAATGAAAAACTGTTTTTT. Translating it yields CASSPRNAGANEKLFF.

The V and J genes are TRBV14 and TRBJ2-7; D remains ambiguous. Germline values: CDR1 SGHDN, CDR2 FVKESK. Trimming took off 2 bases at V and 6 bases at J, with 11 bases between the two ends. The CDR3 contains 13 residues. CDR3 DNA: TGTGCCAGCAGCCAAACGTTTCTCAGCGAGCAGTACTTC. It encodes CASSQTFLSEQYF.

The chain combines TRBV28 with TRBJ1-3, with no clear D. Trimming removed 5 bases at V and 0 bases at J, with 14 bases between. Germline-derived CDR1 and CDR2 are MDHEN and SYDVKM. There are 16 residues in the CDR3. DNA for the CDR3: TGTGCCAGCAGTATTCGGGCCCATAGCTCTGGAAACACCATATATTTT. Translated, it gives CASSIRAHSSGNTIYF.

This clonotype was seen many times. CDR3 DNA: TGCAGTGCTAGGGGAACAGGGTCTCAGCCCCAGCATTTT. As protein: CSARGTGSQPQHF. The chain recombines TRBV20-1 with TRBJ1-5, with D possibly matching TRBD1 (6 bases). V lost 3 bases, J lost 6 bases, and 12 bases lay in between. Germline loops: CDR1 DFQATT, CDR2 SNEGSKA (reference sequence). CDR3 length equals 13 residues.

In DNA form, the CDR3 reads TGTGCCAGCAGCTTAGCGGGACAGTACCAAGAGACCCAGTACTTC. Amino acids: CASSLAGQYQETQYF. This chain links TRBV11-2 with TRBJ2-5; 7 nucleotides match TRBD1. The CDR3 has 15 amino acids. Losses at the gene ends were 1 base for V and 0 bases for J; bases not matched to a gene: 2. Looked up from germline, CDR1 is SGHAT and CDR2 is FQNNGV. Together with reference TRBV11-2 and TRBJ2-5, the CDR3 gives the full variable domain: EAGVAQSPRYKIIEKRQSVAFWCNPISGHATLYWYQQILGQGPKLLIQFQNNGVVDDSQLPKDRFSAERLKGVDSTLKIQPAKLEDSAVYLCASSLAGQYQETQYFGPGTRLLVL.

This clonotype was counted at least ten times. The J gene is TRBJ1-2, the V gene TRBV4-1; possible D gene TRBD1, 6 bases. V was shortened by 0 bases and J by 2 bases, with 16 bases between the two germline ends. Germline CDR1 MGHRA, CDR2 YSYEKL. The CDR3 extends over 17 amino acids. The CDR3 loop reads CASSQDPWTVSNYGYTF. The CDR3 region has the DNA TGCGCCAGCAGCCAAGATCCCTGGACAGTTTCAAACTATGGCTACACCTTC.

This clonotype was detected ten times or more. The chain carries TRBV12-3 or TRBV12-4 and TRBJ1-5; 7 bases map to TRBD1. This CDR3 is 16 amino acids long. J gave up 2 bases and V 7 bases, and 11 bases lay outside the gene matches. CDR3 protein: CASTIVTGEGNQPQHF. CDR3 sequence (DNA): TGTGCCAGCACCATCGTAACAGGGGAGGGCAATCAGCCCCAGCATTTT.

On this clonotype: A read error is possible here, since a much larger clone lies one base away. The V call is TRBV24-1, the J call TRBJ1-1; the match to TRBD1 covers 8 bases. Germline values: CDR1 KGHDR, CDR2 SFDVKD. The CDR3 has 16 amino acids. V lost 0 bases to trimming and J lost 6 bases; unmatched junction nucleotides: 8. For the CDR3, the DNA is TGTGCCACCAGTGATTTGGGACAGGGTCTCGTGGCTGAAGCTTTCTTT. Translated: CATSDLGQGLVAEAFF.

This clonotype was counted many times. The chain is built from TRBV15 and TRBJ1-2; the D is unclear. The CDR3 has 15 residues. Looked up from germline, CDR1 is LNHNV and CDR2 is YYDKDF (reference sequence). Trimming removed 0 bases at V and 4 bases at J, with 12 bases between. Here the CDR3 DNA reads TGTGCCACCAGCAGAGAGAGGGAACAGATCTATGGCTACACCTTC. It yields the protein CATSREREQIYGYTF.

The chain joins TRBV7-2 to TRBJ2-1; D gene uncertain. This CDR3 has 14 residues. Trimming left V 5 bases short and J 4 bases short, with 12 bases between. Germline-derived CDR1 and CDR2 are SGHTA and FQGNSA. The CDR3 loop reads CASSPIVTYNEQFF. The CDR3 DNA reads TGTGCCAGCAGCCCCATAGTTACTTACAATGAGCAGTTCTTC.

This clonotype was detected ten times or more. The chain links TRBV5-1 to TRBJ2-2; tentatively, D is TRBD1 or TRBD2 (6 bases each). Germline loops: CDR1 SGHRS, CDR2 YFSETQ. Trimming took 6 bases from V and 3 from J, leaving 15 bases between them. The CDR3 is 15 residues long. The CDR3 is CASTIRGPDTGELFF. The CDR3 DNA sequence: TGCGCCAGCACCATACGGGGGCCTGACACCGGGGAGCTGTTTTTT.

In its sample, this clonotype was seen many times. The rearrangement joins TRBV10-3 to TRBJ2-5; TRBD1 or TRBD2 may be the D gene (5 bases each). This CDR3 is 13 amino acids long. V dropped 2 bases and J dropped 1 base, with 5 bases sitting between them. CDR1 is ENHRY, CDR2 SYGVKD, per germline. CDR3 nucleotides: TGTGCCATCAGTGAGGGGACCCAAGAGACCCAGTACTTC. Its protein is CAISEGTQETQYF.

This clonotype occurred many times. The chain employs TRBV5-1 and TRBJ2-3; D may be TRBD1 (5 bases). The length of the CDR3 is 15 residues. Trimming took 1 base from V and 3 from J, leaving 12 bases between them. Germline V CDR1 and CDR2: SGHRS, YFSETQ. CDR3 sequence (DNA): TGCGCCAGCAGCTTGAAATTGACAGCAACAGATACGCAGTATTTT. This translates into CASSLKLTATDTQYF.

V and J are TRBV5-1 and TRBJ1-1; D not certain. The germline gives CDR1 SGHRS, CDR2 YFSETQ. Trimming removed 0 bases from V and 3 bases from J, with 6 bases in between. This CDR3 spans 13 amino acids. The CDR3 DNA reads TGCGCCAGCAGCTTGGCATCGGACACTGAAGCTTTCTTT. Amino acid sequence: CASSLASDTEAFF.